The clone carrying this TCR beta chain is deemed medium-sized by its frequency. Its antigen is unknown. This specimen comes from a study of CXCR3-negative and CXCR3-positive naive CD8 T cells. About the study: Across all libraries, TRB reads numbered around 140 million, with about 1.5 +/- 0.3 million in each library.

The CDR3 totals 15 residues. Germline V gene lookup returns CDR1 MDHEN and CDR2 SYDVKM. The authors made the TRB cDNA libraries by 5' RACE using UMI labels. From the 5' RACE reads, TCRdb lists one entry per CDR3 protein and no DNA. Its listing shows 23,000 or so distinct CDR3 sequences. Study conclusions and caveats: The authors found comparable surface CD5 between naive subsets and inferred TCR strength from TRB CDR3 properties. Memory cells diverged, while naive CXCR3-positive and CXCR3-negative cells had similar TRBV-TRBJ usage.

The rearrangement links TRBV28 to TRBJ2-4; TCRdb outputs TRBD1, but without DNA this stays unchecked. The sequence was collected from a human donor in good health. Some clones in this sample may be carry-over from other donors' samples. The sample consisted of naive CXCR3- CD8+ T cells from blood. Stated subset: CD45RO-CCR7+CD27+CD95- naive CD8+ T cells lacking CXCR3 (TNR3-). The CDR3 here is CASTDTGTGWYIQYF.